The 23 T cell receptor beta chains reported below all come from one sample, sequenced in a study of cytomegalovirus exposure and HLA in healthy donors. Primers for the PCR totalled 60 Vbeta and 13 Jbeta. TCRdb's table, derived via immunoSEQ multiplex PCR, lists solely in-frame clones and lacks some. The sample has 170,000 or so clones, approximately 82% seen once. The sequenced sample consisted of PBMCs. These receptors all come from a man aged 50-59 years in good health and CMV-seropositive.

The CDR3 here is CATSRGGPISSYEQYF. CDR3 bases: TGTGCCACCAGCAGAGGCGGTCCCATTAGCTCCTACGAGCAGTACTTC. This sequence joins TRBV15 and TRBJ2-7, with D unclear. Germline V CDR1 and CDR2: LNHNV, YYDKDF (reference sequence). V was pared by 1 base and J by 0 bases, with 13 bases between. CDR3 length: 16 amino acids.

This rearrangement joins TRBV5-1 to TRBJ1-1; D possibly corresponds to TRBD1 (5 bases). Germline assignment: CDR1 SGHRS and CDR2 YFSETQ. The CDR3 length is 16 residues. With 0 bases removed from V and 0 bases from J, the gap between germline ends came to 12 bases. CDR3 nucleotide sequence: TGCGCCAGCAGCTTGGCCGAAAACAGGATGAACACTGAAGCTTTCTTT. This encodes CASSLAENRMNTEAFF.

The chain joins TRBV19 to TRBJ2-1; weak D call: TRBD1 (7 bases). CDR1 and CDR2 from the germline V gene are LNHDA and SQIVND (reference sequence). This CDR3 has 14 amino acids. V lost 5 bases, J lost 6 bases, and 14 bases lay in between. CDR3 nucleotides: TGTGCCAGTAGTGCCTACAGGGGAGGCAATGAGCAGTTCTTC. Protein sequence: CASSAYRGGNEQFF.

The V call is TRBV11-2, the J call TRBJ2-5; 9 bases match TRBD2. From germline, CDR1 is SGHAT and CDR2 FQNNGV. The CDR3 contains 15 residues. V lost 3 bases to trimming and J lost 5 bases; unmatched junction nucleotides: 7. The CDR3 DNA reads TGTGCCAGCAGCTTCGGCGGGGGGGTGGGGGAGACCCAGTACTTC. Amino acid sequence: CASSFGGGVGETQYF.

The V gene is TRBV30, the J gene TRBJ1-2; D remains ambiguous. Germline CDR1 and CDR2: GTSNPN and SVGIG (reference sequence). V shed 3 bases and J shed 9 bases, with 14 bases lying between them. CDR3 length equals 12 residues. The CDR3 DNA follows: TGTGCCTGGAGCCAAGAGGAGCTGAGCTACACCTTC. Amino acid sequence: CAWSQEELSYTF.

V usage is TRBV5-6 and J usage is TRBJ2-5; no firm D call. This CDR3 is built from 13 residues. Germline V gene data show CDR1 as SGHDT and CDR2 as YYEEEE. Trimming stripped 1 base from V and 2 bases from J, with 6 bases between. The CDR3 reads CASSLRRQETQYF. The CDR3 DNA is TGTGCCAGCAGCTTGAGGCGGCAAGAGACCCAGTACTTC.

CDR3 in amino acids: CASSLGAHGDIQYF. The CDR3 bases are TGCGCCAGCAGCTTGGGGGCCCACGGGGACATTCAGTACTTC. The chain combines TRBV5-1 with TRBJ2-4; the D gene is possibly TRBD2 (5 bases). Trimming left V 0 bases short and J 8 bases short, with 12 bases between. Germline V gene sequence: CDR1 SGHRS, CDR2 YFSETQ. The CDR3 is 14 amino acids.

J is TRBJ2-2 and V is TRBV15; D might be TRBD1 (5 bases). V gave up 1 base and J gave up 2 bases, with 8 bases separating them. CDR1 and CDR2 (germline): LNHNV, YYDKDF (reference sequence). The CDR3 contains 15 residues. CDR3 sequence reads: CATSRGQTNTGELFF. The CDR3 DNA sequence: TGTGCCACCAGCAGAGGACAGACTAACACCGGGGAGCTGTTTTTT.

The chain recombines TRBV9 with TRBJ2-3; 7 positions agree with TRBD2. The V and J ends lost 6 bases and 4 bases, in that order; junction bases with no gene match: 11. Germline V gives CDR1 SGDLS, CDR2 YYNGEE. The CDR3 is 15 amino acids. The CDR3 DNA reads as TGTGCCAGCAACCCCTTTGGGGGGGTCGCAGATACGCAGTATTTT. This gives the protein CASNPFGGVADTQYF. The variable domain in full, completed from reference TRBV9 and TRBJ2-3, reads DSGVTQTPKHLITATGQRVTLRCSPRSGDLSVYWYQQSLDQGLQFLIQYYNGEERAKGNILERFSAQQFPDLHSELNLSSLELGDSALYFCASNPFGGVADTQYFGPGTRLTVL.

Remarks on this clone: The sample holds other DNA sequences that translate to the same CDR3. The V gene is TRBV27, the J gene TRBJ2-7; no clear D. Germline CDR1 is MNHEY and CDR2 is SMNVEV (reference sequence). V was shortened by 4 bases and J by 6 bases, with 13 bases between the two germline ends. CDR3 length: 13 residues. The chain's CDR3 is CASSSLRGSEQYF. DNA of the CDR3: TGTGCCAGCAGTTCACTTAGAGGAAGCGAGCAGTACTTC.

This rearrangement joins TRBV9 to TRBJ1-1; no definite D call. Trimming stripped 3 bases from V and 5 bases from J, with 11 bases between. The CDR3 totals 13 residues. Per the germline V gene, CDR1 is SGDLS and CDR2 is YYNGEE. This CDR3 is CASSGFEGTEAFF. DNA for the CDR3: TGTGCCAGCAGCGGCTTCGAGGGTACTGAAGCTTTCTTT.

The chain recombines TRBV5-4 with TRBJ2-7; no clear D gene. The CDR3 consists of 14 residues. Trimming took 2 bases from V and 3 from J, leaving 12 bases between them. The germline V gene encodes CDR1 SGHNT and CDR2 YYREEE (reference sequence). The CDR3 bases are TGTGCCAGCAGCTTAGAACCTTACAGCTACGAGCAGTACTTC. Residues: CASSLEPYSYEQYF.

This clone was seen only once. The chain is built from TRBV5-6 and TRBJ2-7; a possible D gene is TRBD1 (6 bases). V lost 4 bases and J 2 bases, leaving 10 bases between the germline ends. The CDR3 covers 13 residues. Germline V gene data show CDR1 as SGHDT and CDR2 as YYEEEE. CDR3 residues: CASSTTGPYEQYV. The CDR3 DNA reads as TGTGCCAGCAGCACTACAGGGCCCTACGAGCAGTACGTC.

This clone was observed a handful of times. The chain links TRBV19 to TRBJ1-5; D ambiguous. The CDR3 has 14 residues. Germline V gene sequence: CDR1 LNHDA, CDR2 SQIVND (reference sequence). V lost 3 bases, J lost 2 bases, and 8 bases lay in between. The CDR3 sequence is CASSISEGNQPQHF. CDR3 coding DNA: TGTGCCAGTAGTATTAGTGAGGGCAATCAGCCCCAGCATTTT.

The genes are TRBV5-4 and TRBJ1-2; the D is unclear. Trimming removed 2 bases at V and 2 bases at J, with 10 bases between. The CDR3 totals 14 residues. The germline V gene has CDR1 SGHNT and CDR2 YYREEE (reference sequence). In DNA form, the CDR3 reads TGTGCCAGCAGCTTAGACCGGGAAAACTATGGCTACACCTTC. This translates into CASSLDRENYGYTF. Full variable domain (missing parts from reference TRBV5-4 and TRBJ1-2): ETGVTQSPTHLIKTRGQQVTLRCSSQSGHNTVSWYQQALGQGPQFIFQYYREEENGRGNFPPRFSGLQFPNYSSELNVNALELDDSALYLCASSLDRENYGYTFGSGTRLTVV.

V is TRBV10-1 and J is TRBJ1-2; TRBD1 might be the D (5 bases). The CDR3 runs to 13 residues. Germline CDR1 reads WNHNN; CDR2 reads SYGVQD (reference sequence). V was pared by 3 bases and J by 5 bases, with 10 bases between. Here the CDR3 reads CASSDSRGYGYTF. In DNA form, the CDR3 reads TGCGCCAGCAGTGACAGCCGGGGGTATGGCTACACCTTC.

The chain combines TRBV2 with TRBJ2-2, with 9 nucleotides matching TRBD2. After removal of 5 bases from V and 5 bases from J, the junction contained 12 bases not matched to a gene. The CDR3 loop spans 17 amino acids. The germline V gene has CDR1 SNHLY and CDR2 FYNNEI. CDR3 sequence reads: CASSSAKGTSPTGELFF. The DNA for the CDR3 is TGTGCCAGCAGTTCGGCTAAAGGGACTAGCCCGACCGGGGAGCTGTTTTTT.

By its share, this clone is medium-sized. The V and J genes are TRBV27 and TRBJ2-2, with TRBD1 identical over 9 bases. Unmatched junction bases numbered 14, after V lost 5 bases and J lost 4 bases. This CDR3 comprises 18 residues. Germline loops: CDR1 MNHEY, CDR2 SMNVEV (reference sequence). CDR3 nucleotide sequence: TGTGCCAGCAGTGCACAAGTCGGGACAGGGAGTCCCACCGGGGAGCTGTTTTTT. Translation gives CASSAQVGTGSPTGELFF.

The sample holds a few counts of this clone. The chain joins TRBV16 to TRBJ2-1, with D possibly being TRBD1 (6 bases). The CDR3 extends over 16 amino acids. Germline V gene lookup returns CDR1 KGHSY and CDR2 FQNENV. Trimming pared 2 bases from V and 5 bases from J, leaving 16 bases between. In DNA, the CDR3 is TGTGCCAGCAGCCAAAGTCCCCCCGGGACAAACAATGAGCAGTTCTTC. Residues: CASSQSPPGTNNEQFF.

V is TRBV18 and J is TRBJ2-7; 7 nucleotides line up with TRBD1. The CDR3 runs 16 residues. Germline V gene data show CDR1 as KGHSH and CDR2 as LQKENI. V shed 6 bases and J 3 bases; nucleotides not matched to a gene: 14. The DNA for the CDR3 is TGTGCCAGCTCTCGAACGGGTATAAACAGGGGCTACGAGCAGTACTTC. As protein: CASSRTGINRGYEQYF.

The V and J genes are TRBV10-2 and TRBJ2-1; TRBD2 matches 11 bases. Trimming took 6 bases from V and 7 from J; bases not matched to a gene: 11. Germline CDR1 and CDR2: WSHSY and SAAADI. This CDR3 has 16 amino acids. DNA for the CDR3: TGCGCCAGCAGACCGGACGGGACTAGCGGAGTAAATGAGCAGTTCTTC. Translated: CASRPDGTSGVNEQFF.

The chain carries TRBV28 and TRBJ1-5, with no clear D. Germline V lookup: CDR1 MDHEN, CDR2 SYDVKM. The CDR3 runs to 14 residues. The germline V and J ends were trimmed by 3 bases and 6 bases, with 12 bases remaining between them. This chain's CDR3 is CASSFFGGGQPQHF. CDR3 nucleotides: TGTGCCAGCAGTTTTTTTGGAGGTGGTCAGCCCCAGCATTTT.

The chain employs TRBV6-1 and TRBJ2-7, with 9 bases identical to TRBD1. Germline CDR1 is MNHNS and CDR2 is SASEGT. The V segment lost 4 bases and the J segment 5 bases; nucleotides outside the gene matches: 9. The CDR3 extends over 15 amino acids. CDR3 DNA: TGTGCCAGCAGTGTTGAAGGGACAGGGCCCCACGAGCAGTACTTC. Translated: CASSVEGTGPHEQYF.